This passage covers 30 T cell receptor beta chains from one sample sequenced in a study of blood T cell repertoires in COVID-19. TCRdb's table, derived via immunoSEQ multiplex PCR, lists solely in-frame clones and lacks some. The sample records about 170,000 clones, 85% to 90% being singletons. Material for sequencing was peripheral blood. The receptors were sampled from a man between 50 and 59 years old who had recovered from COVID-19.

The chain has TRBV9 and TRBJ2-7, with 11 bases that match TRBD2. The germline CDR1 and CDR2 sequences are SGDLS and YYNGEE. V shed 0 bases, J shed 2 bases, and the junction held 13 bases outside the gene matches. This CDR3 has 19 amino acids. The CDR3 here is CASSVAPPRLAGGTYEQYF. The DNA of the CDR3 is TGTGCCAGCAGCGTAGCCCCCCCCCGCCTAGCGGGAGGTACCTACGAGCAGTACTTC.

V is TRBV6-5 and J is TRBJ2-5; unclear D gene. This CDR3 is built from 14 residues. Looked up from germline, CDR1 is MNHEY and CDR2 is SVGAGI. Trimming left V 2 bases short and J 1 base short, with 8 bases between. The CDR3 bases are TGTGCCAGCAGTTACGAGGCAGTCCAAGAGACCCAGTACTTC. Its protein is CASSYEAVQETQYF.

Only one count was recorded for this clone. The V and J genes are TRBV27 and TRBJ2-5, with 14 positions matching TRBD2. CDR3 size: 16 residues. Losses at the gene ends were 4 bases for V and 5 bases for J; bases not matched to a gene: 6. Germline-derived CDR1 and CDR2 are MNHEY and SMNVEV (reference sequence). As DNA, the CDR3 is TGTGCCAGCAGTTCAGGACTAGCGGGGGGCGGGGAGACCCAGTACTTC. Its translation is CASSSGLAGGGETQYF.

J is TRBJ2-7 and V is TRBV5-4; 7 bases are a match to TRBD2. Germline V gene data show CDR1 as SGHNT and CDR2 as YYREEE (reference sequence). Trimming removed 4 bases from V and 5 bases from J; junction bases left unmatched: 9. The CDR3 extends over 14 amino acids. The CDR3 protein is CASSRGSRLDEQYF. CDR3 sequence (DNA): TGTGCCAGCAGCCGCGGGAGTAGACTCGACGAGCAGTACTTC.

The chain recombines TRBV28 with TRBJ2-7; D not certain. Germline V gene lookup returns CDR1 MDHEN and CDR2 SYDVKM. V lost 4 bases and J 4 bases, leaving 5 bases between the germline ends. The CDR3 length is 11 residues. The CDR3 here is CASSSLYEQYF. The CDR3 DNA is TGTGCCAGCAGTTCCCTATACGAGCAGTACTTC.

The chain couples TRBV11-2 to TRBJ1-2; 9 nucleotides match TRBD1. The germline V gene has CDR1 SGHAT and CDR2 FQNNGV. The V and J ends lost 4 bases and 8 bases, in that order; junction bases with no gene match: 5. The CDR3 runs to 13 residues. The CDR3 DNA reads TGTGCCAGCAGCTCGGGACAGGGTAACGGCTACACCTTC. Translation: CASSSGQGNGYTF.

The chain carries TRBV6-5 and TRBJ1-4, with TRBD1 matching 12 bases. From germline, CDR1 is MNHEY and CDR2 SVGAGI. There are 14 residues in the CDR3. Germline trimming cut 5 bases from V and 8 bases from J; bases unmatched to any gene: 3. In DNA, the CDR3 is TGTGCCAGCAGTCGGGACAGGGGGCAAGAAAAACTGTTTTTT. Its protein product is CASSRDRGQEKLFF.

This chain links TRBV6-6 with TRBJ1-1; D might be TRBD1 (6 bases). V was clipped by 7 bases and J by 5 bases, with 17 bases between them. Per the germline V gene, CDR1 is MNHNY and CDR2 is SVGAGI (reference sequence). This CDR3 contains 14 residues. The CDR3 sequence: CASKGERVVTEAFF. In DNA, the CDR3 is TGTGCCAGCAAGGGGGAAAGAGTCGTGACTGAAGCTTTCTTT.

This clone was seen more than once but under ten times. The chain uses TRBV6-2 or TRBV6-3 and TRBJ2-2; 8 bases agree with TRBD1. V lost 7 bases, J lost 6 bases, and 10 bases stayed unmatched. The CDR3 runs to 15 residues. Per the germline V gene, CDR1 is MNHEY and CDR2 is SVGEGT. CDR3 loop: CASNPDRVDPGELFF. As DNA, the CDR3 is TGTGCCAGCAACCCGGACAGGGTTGATCCCGGGGAGCTGTTTTTT.

The gene calls are TRBV18 and TRBJ2-5; 14 bases fit TRBD2. V lost 5 bases, J lost 4 bases, and 3 bases stayed unmatched. This CDR3 is built from 15 residues. Per germline, CDR1 KGHSH and CDR2 LQKENI. The CDR3 sequence is CASSGLAGGAETQYF. The CDR3 nucleotides read TGTGCCAGCTCAGGACTAGCGGGGGGCGCAGAGACCCAGTACTTC.

The chain has TRBV7-2 and TRBJ2-3; 9 bases align to TRBD2. This CDR3 comprises 17 residues. The V gene's germline CDR1 is SGHTA and CDR2 FQGNSA. Germline trimming cut 2 bases from V and 6 bases from J; bases unmatched to any gene: 12. The CDR3 bases are TGTGCCAGCAGCTTATGGACTAGCGCCGCCCGTTTTGATACGCAGTATTTT. Protein: CASSLWTSAARFDTQYF.

This clone was seen just once. The chain is built from TRBV5-6 and TRBJ2-4, with D maybe TRBD1 (5 bases). Germline V CDR1 and CDR2: SGHDT, YYEEEE. This CDR3 spans 15 amino acids. The germline V and J ends were trimmed by 0 bases and 1 base, with 8 bases remaining between them. CDR3 residues: CASSLEGWAKNIQYF. The CDR3 coding sequence is TGTGCCAGCAGCTTGGAGGGGTGGGCCAAAAACATTCAGTACTTC.

The V and J genes are TRBV21-1 and TRBJ1-6. TRBV21-1 is designated a pseudogene. The CDR3 is 18 residues long. CDR3 residues: CASSKSGGRQGLNSPLHF. The CDR3 DNA sequence: TGTGCCAGCAGCAAATCGGGAGGGCGGCAGGGGTTGAATTCACCCCTCCACTTT.

V and J are TRBV19 and TRBJ2-7, with TRBD1 identical over 8 bases. With 0 bases clipped from V and 6 bases from J, the junction kept 10 bases outside the gene matches. Germline V gives CDR1 LNHDA, CDR2 SQIVND (reference sequence). The length of the CDR3 is 16 residues. CDR3 nucleotide sequence: TGTGCCAGTAGTATAGAGGAGGACAGGGATGTATGCGAGCAGTACTTC. It translates to CASSIEEDRDVCEQYF.

This clone was counted a few times. The chain has TRBV3-1 (or the pseudogene TRBV3-2) and TRBJ2-1; no reliable D call. Deletions cut 4 bases from V and 0 bases from J, with 19 bases between. The CDR3 has 18 amino acids. Germline V gene lookup returns CDR1 LGHDT and CDR2 YNNKEL (reference sequence). Here the CDR3 reads CASSLVRCGRSSYNEQFF. In nucleotides, the CDR3 is TGTGCCAGCAGCCTCGTGAGGTGCGGAAGGAGCTCCTACAATGAGCAGTTCTTC.

This sequence joins TRBV5-1 and TRBJ1-2, with D possibly matching TRBD1 (6 bases). This CDR3 comprises 14 residues. V dropped 4 bases and J dropped 2 bases, with 12 bases sitting between them. The germline CDR1 and CDR2 sequences are SGHRS and YFSETQ. CDR3 protein: CASSTPGENYGYTF. The CDR3 DNA reads TGCGCCAGCAGCACCCCAGGGGAAAACTATGGCTACACCTTC.

This CDR3 reads CASSYFAGNTGELFF. The CDR3 DNA reads as TGTGCCAGCAGTTACTTTGCGGGGAACACCGGGGAGCTGTTTTTT. This chain joins TRBV6-5 and TRBJ2-2, with D perhaps TRBD2 (5 bases). Germline CDR1 reads MNHEY; CDR2 reads SVGAGI. V lost 1 base and J lost 1, with 7 bases in between. CDR3 size: 15 residues.

This chain connects TRBV5-4 to TRBJ2-2, with 9 bases identical to TRBD1. The germline gives CDR1 SGHNT, CDR2 YYREEE (reference sequence). V lost 4 bases to trimming and J lost 5 bases; unmatched junction nucleotides: 3. The CDR3 has 14 residues. The chain's CDR3 is CASSRTGETGELFF. CDR3 coding DNA: TGTGCCAGCAGCCGGACAGGGGAGACCGGGGAGCTGTTTTTT. The whole variable domain, remainder taken from reference TRBV5-4 and TRBJ2-2, is ETGVTQSPTHLIKTRGQQVTLRCSSQSGHNTVSWYQQALGQGPQFIFQYYREEENGRGNFPPRFSGLQFPNYSSELNVNALELDDSALYLCASSRTGETGELFFGEGSRLTVL.

This clone has just one count. The chain employs TRBV14 and TRBJ2-3, with D uncertain. The CDR3 runs 14 residues. V was cut by 3 bases and J by 6 bases, with 13 bases left in between. Germline-derived CDR1 and CDR2 are SGHDN and FVKESK. The CDR3 sequence is CASSHHLTRDTQYF. In nucleotides, the CDR3 is TGTGCCAGCAGCCACCACCTTACTCGGGATACGCAGTATTTT.

The chain links TRBV30 to TRBJ2-3; D is undetermined. CDR1 and CDR2 (germline): GTSNPN, SVGIG (reference sequence). This CDR3 spans 13 amino acids. V dropped 0 bases and J dropped 4 bases, with 8 bases sitting between them. The CDR3 DNA follows: TGTGCCTGGAGTGTCGGTTCGTCAGATACGCAGTATTTT. This sequence encodes CAWSVGSSDTQYF.

This rearrangement joins TRBV7-9 to TRBJ1-2; no firm D call. Germline CDR1 reads SEHNR; CDR2 reads FQNEAQ (reference sequence). Trimming left V 0 bases short and J 4 bases short, with 9 bases between. CDR3 length: 14 residues. CDR3 sequence reads: CASSLAQGSYGYTF. The CDR3 DNA follows: TGTGCCAGCAGCTTAGCGCAAGGGAGCTATGGCTACACCTTC.

The chain employs TRBV9 and TRBJ1-1; the D gene is possibly TRBD1 (5 bases). The CDR3 sequence is 14 residues long. The germline V and J ends were trimmed by 0 bases and 1 base, with 7 bases remaining between them. Germline CDR1 and CDR2: SGDLS and YYNGEE. The CDR3 DNA reads as TGTGCCAGCAGCGTAGTAGGGGAGAACACTGAAGCTTTCTTT. Residues: CASSVVGENTEAFF.

This chain links TRBV28 with TRBJ1-2; 9 bases are a match to TRBD1. Unmatched junction bases numbered 11, after V lost 1 base and J lost 8 bases. The CDR3 totals 16 residues. Germline CDR1 and CDR2: MDHEN and SYDVKM. CDR3 sequence (DNA): TGTGCCAGCAGTTTATCCCAACCGGGACAGGGATGGGGCTACACCTTC. It is translated as CASSLSQPGQGWGYTF.

The chain employs TRBV5-6 and TRBJ2-1, with 11 bases fitting TRBD2. Germline V gene sequence: CDR1 SGHDT, CDR2 YYEEEE. The CDR3 is 17 residues long. The V segment lost 4 bases and the J segment 9 bases; nucleotides outside the gene matches: 15. CDR3 DNA: TGTGCCAGCAGCCCTCCGGGACTAGCGGTTGGAACGGGTGAGCAGTTCTTC. Its protein product is CASSPPGLAVGTGEQFF.

The chain links TRBV6-5 to TRBJ1-5, with TRBD1 matching over 7 bases. CDR1 is MNHEY and CDR2 is SVGAGI in the germline V gene. The ends lost 0 bases at V and 7 bases at J; junction bases unmatched: 3. This CDR3 contains 14 residues. CDR3 in amino acids: CASSYSGQVQPQHF. The CDR3, as DNA: TGTGCCAGCAGTTACTCAGGACAGGTACAGCCCCAGCATTTT.

The chain links TRBV19 to TRBJ1-2; the D gene is possibly TRBD1 (6 bases). V dropped 5 bases and J dropped 4 bases, with 14 bases sitting between them. CDR3 size: 14 residues. The germline V gene encodes CDR1 LNHDA and CDR2 SQIVND (reference sequence). Written as DNA, the CDR3 is TGTGCCAGTAGTGCGATGACAGGTTCCTATGGCTACACCTTC. Amino acids: CASSAMTGSYGYTF.

This sequence joins TRBV3-1 (or the pseudogene TRBV3-2) and TRBJ1-6; no reliable D call. CDR3 length: 18 amino acids. Trimming stripped 11 bases from V and 0 bases from J, with 23 bases between. Germline-derived CDR1 and CDR2 are LGHDT and YNNKEL (reference sequence). CDR3 sequence reads: CARDPLDCVSSYNSPLHF. The CDR3, as DNA: TGTGCCCGCGATCCCCTCGACTGTGTTAGCTCCTATAATTCACCCCTCCACTTT.

In this sample, this clone turned up a few times. The chain couples TRBV7-3 to TRBJ2-4; D perhaps matches TRBD2 (6 bases). The CDR3 runs 14 residues. Trimming took off 1 base at V and 8 bases at J, with 12 bases between the two ends. Looked up from germline, CDR1 is SGHTA and CDR2 is FQGTGA. CDR3 nucleotides: TGTGCCAGCAGCTTAAGAGGAGGGGAGGACATTCAGTACTTC. Encoded protein: CASSLRGGEDIQYF.

The chain joins TRBV6-5 to TRBJ2-1; TRBD2 is a possible D gene (6 bases). The CDR3 spans 16 residues. Germline V gene sequence: CDR1 MNHEY, CDR2 SVGAGI. Deletions cut 0 bases from V and 0 bases from J, with 9 bases between. CDR3 nucleotides: TGTGCCAGCAGTTACTCGGCGGGGAGCTCCTACAATGAGCAGTTCTTC. Protein product: CASSYSAGSSYNEQFF.

The J gene is TRBJ1-6, the V gene TRBV9, with TRBD1 matching 7 bases. Germline trimming cut 3 bases from V and 7 bases from J; bases unmatched to any gene: 10. Germline CDR1 SGDLS, CDR2 YYNGEE. The CDR3 runs to 16 residues. The CDR3 nucleotides read TGTGCCAGCAGCGCTCACCCCGGGACAGCAAATTCACCCCTCCACTTT. Protein: CASSAHPGTANSPLHF.